This paragraph covers one T cell receptor beta chain sequence. Its antigen is not identified. Germline CDR1 SGHRS, CDR2 YFSETQ. The CDR3 is 17 residues long. V dropped 4 bases and J dropped 1; count of bases not matched to a gene: 8. The data stem from a study of graft-versus-host responses after intestinal transplantation. Study context: As for transplant type, recipients had multivisceral, liver-intestinal, or isolated intestinal grafts.

Profiling relied on immunoSEQ multiplex PCR, and the TCRdb table lists in-frame clones only, not all of them. The sample has fewer than 95,000 clones; about 94% are singletons. Study-level points and caveats: Peak GvH clone levels in circulation were associated with early post-transplant HvG declines. GvH clones appeared in recipient marrow, some first in ileum or blood.

V usage is TRBV5-1 and J usage is TRBJ1-1; TRBD1 aligns across 12 bases. The TCR originated in a human donor who was the organ donor for an intestinal transplant. Sequencing used unstimulated CD4+ T cells sorted from spleen or lymph node cells, obtained before transplant. The CDR3, as DNA: TGCGCCAGCAGCGGGTTCGGGACAGGGGGCCCGAACACTGAAGCTTTCTTT. Its translation is CASSGFGTGGPNTEAFF.